Listed below are T cell receptor beta chains from one sample, sequenced in a study of identical twins. TCRdb recomputed calls from the 5' RACE reads with MiXCR, one row per CDR3 protein. Of 570,000 or so distinct CDR3 sequences listed, around 9.6% are singletons. This sample was shared with a second study, whose subject was yellow fever vaccine responses in identical twins.

Input material: PBMCs. All receptors derive from a young woman in good health. Both conserved end residues are part of each CDR3. D genes are given only for firm matches. Clone size is shown for a subset of rows, as once, few, many or a class of expanded clone.

cdr3_aa: CATIPGGTDTQYF
cdr3_nt: TGTGCCACCATCCCGGGGGGCACAGATACGCAGTATTTT
j_call: TRBJ2-3
clone_size: -
d_call: -
v_call: TRBV6-1

cdr3_aa: CASSLPPGGGEQYF
cdr3_nt: TGTGCCAGCAGCTTACCGCCAGGGGGGGGCGAGCAGTACTTC
j_call: TRBJ2-7
clone_size: -
d_call: -
v_call: TRBV7-8

cdr3_aa: CASSQGGIAEQFF
cdr3_nt: TGCGCCAGCAGCCAAGGAGGAATTGCTGAGCAGTTCTTC
j_call: TRBJ2-1
clone_size: -
d_call: -
v_call: TRBV4-3

cdr3_aa: CAISKDYAYEQYF
cdr3_nt: TGTGCCATCTCTAAGGATTACGCCTACGAGCAGTACTTC
j_call: TRBJ2-7
clone_size: many
d_call: -
v_call: TRBV10-3

cdr3_aa: CASSRGGLAAYEQYF
cdr3_nt: TGTGCCAGCAGTAGGGGGGGACTAGCGGCCTACGAGCAGTACTTC
j_call: TRBJ2-7
clone_size: -
d_call: TRBD2
v_call: TRBV28

cdr3_aa: CASSLPGQGSREKLFF
cdr3_nt: TGTGCCAGCAGTCTCCCCGGACAGGGGAGTCGAGAAAAACTGTTTTTT
j_call: TRBJ1-4
clone_size: many
d_call: TRBD1
v_call: TRBV28

cdr3_aa: CASSFGGGDNEKLFF
cdr3_nt: TGTGCCAGCAGTTTCGGAGGGGGGGATAATGAAAAACTGTTTTTT
j_call: TRBJ1-4
clone_size: many
d_call: -
v_call: TRBV12-3/TRBV12-4

cdr3_aa: CASSQVWSGSSYEQYF
cdr3_nt: TGCGCCAGCAGCCAAGTATGGTCCGGAAGTTCCTACGAGCAGTACTTC
j_call: TRBJ2-7
clone_size: -
d_call: -
v_call: TRBV4-3

cdr3_aa: CASSPQLAQETQYF
cdr3_nt: TGTGCCAGCAGTCCCCAACTAGCTCAAGAGACCCAGTACTTC
j_call: TRBJ2-5
clone_size: -
d_call: -
v_call: TRBV27

cdr3_aa: CASGPPGTNTGELFF
cdr3_nt: TGTGCTAGTGGGCCACCCGGGACGAACACCGGGGAGCTGTTTTTT
j_call: TRBJ2-2
clone_size: few
d_call: -
v_call: TRBV12-5

cdr3_aa: CASEGLAANTGELFF
cdr3_nt: TGTGCCAGCGAGGGACTAGCGGCGAACACCGGGGAGCTGTTTTTT
j_call: TRBJ2-2
clone_size: many
d_call: TRBD2
v_call: TRBV7-2